The next 2 T cell receptor beta chains were all read from a single sample in a study of CD8+CD57+ T cells in acquired aplastic anemia. Genomic DNA, serving as template, underwent TCR beta VDJ and CDR3 profiling. TCRdb independently ran MiXCR on the reads; one entry per CDR3 protein. The sample holds about 160,000 distinct CDR3 sequences, roughly 40% seen once. Material for sequencing was sorted CD4+, CD8+, or CD8+CD57+ T cells (not recorded which) from PBMCs. These receptors originate from a human donor in good health.

V usage is TRBV2 and J usage is TRBJ1-4; 7 positions match TRBD1. The germline V gene has CDR1 SNHLY and CDR2 FYNNEI. There are 15 residues in the CDR3. The V gene end was trimmed by 5 bases and the J gene end by 8 bases; junction bases not matched to a gene: 11. This CDR3 reads CASSQSDRAAEKLFF. The CDR3 bases are TGTGCCAGCAGTCAAAGTGACAGGGCCGCCGAAAAACTGTTTTTT.

V is TRBV7-2 and J is TRBJ2-7; 9 bases are shared with TRBD1. J gave up 7 bases and V 3 bases, and 7 bases lay outside the gene matches. This CDR3 comprises 14 residues. CDR1 SGHTA and CDR2 FQGNSA come from the germline V gene. The CDR3 protein is CASSLRDRVVEQYF. The CDR3 DNA follows: TGTGCCAGCAGCTTGCGGGACAGGGTCGTTGAGCAGTACTTC.